The source of this T cell receptor (beta chain) is a study of shared clonotypes between healthy human individuals. Study-wide points: Only blood samples were collected, and tissue repertoires likely differ.

The table came from immunoSEQ multiplex PCR; TCRdb's copy has only in-frame clones and leaves some out. The data show fewer than 1.4 million clones, with around three quarters seen just once and around 0.61% held by the top ten. Regarding this clone: Antigen unknown.

Germline V gives CDR1 SQVTM, CDR2 ANQGSEA. This CDR3 has 16 amino acids. The ends lost 1 base at V and 4 bases at J; junction bases unmatched: 10. All donors were healthy HIV-negative adults lacking recent acute infections or vaccinations. Material for sequencing was memory CD4+ T cells from PBMCs. Subset defined: CD45RA-negative fraction. The chain joins TRBV29-1 to TRBJ2-3; 8 positions match TRBD2. This receptor was obtained from a man aged 18 to 29 in good health. Some clones in this sample may be carry-over from other donors' samples. The CDR3: CSVEGGWREASDTQYF. The CDR3 coding sequence is TGCAGCGTTGAAGGGGGGTGGCGGGAGGCATCAGATACGCAGTATTTT.